This entry lists 10 T cell receptor beta chains sequenced from one sample in a study of identical twins. MiXCR was run by TCRdb on the 5' RACE reads, yielding one entry per CDR3 protein. This sample has about 700,000 distinct CDR3 sequences, with roughly 6% found just once. Sequenced material: naive T cells sorted from blood. Receptors originate from a young man in good health.

This clonotype was found many times. The chain carries TRBV12-3 or TRBV12-4 and TRBJ1-2; 9 bases are shared with TRBD1. V was pared by 5 bases and J by 8 bases, with 15 bases of the junction left unmatched. This CDR3 contains 16 residues. CDR3 sequence (DNA): TGTGCCAGCAGTCCCCAACTCCGGACAGGGGAGCTCGGCTACACCTTC. Its protein product is CASSPQLRTGELGYTF.

This rearrangement joins TRBV24-1 to TRBJ2-5; 7 nucleotides agree with TRBD1. V lost 5 bases and J lost 3; bases outside the gene matches: 8. The length of the CDR3 is 15 residues. Germline V gene lookup returns CDR1 KGHDR and CDR2 SFDVKD. The CDR3 here is CATSASGTEEETQYF. CDR3 DNA sequence: TGTGCCACCAGTGCCTCCGGGACAGAGGAAGAGACCCAGTACTTC.

This clonotype has only a few counts. The chain is built from TRBV29-1 and TRBJ2-7, with a weak D call TRBD2 (6 bases). The V and J ends lost 7 bases and 5 bases respectively, with 21 bases between them. Germline V gives CDR1 SQVTM, CDR2 ANQGSEA. The CDR3 covers 14 residues. The chain's CDR3 is CSALPGGTVHEQYF. The DNA of the CDR3 is TGCAGCGCCCTACCCGGCGGGACGGTTCACGAGCAGTACTTC.

Note on this clonotype: This may arise from a read error, as a much more abundant clone is one base away. The chain carries TRBV12-3 or TRBV12-4 and TRBJ2-3; 7 bases align to TRBD2. V lost 7 bases, J lost 5 bases, and 3 bases stayed unmatched. The CDR3 loop spans 12 amino acids. CDR3 in DNA: TGTGCCAGCACTACTAGCGAAGATACGCAGTATTTT. This encodes CASTTSEDTQYF.

The table lists this clonotype with many counts. This sequence joins TRBV5-5 and TRBJ2-3, with 9 bases identical to TRBD1. V gave up 4 bases and J gave up 4 bases; unmatched junction bases: 7. The CDR3 contains 15 residues. CDR1 and CDR2 (germline): SGHKS, YYEKEE (reference sequence). In DNA, the CDR3 is TGTGCCAGCAGCATAGACAGGGGGTATTCAGATACGCAGTATTTT. This gives the protein CASSIDRGYSDTQYF.

The gene calls are TRBV11-2 and TRBJ2-1, with 12 bases aligning to TRBD2. The CDR3 runs to 15 residues. J lost 10 bases, V lost 0 bases, and 4 bases had no gene match. Per germline, CDR1 SGHAT and CDR2 FQNNGV. CDR3 protein: CASSLDRLAGVEQFF. The CDR3 bases are TGTGCCAGCAGCTTAGATCGACTAGCGGGAGTCGAGCAGTTCTTC.

The sample holds a few counts of this clonotype. The chain combines TRBV2 with TRBJ2-1, with D uncertain. Trimming pared 7 bases from V and 10 bases from J, leaving 8 bases between. The CDR3 extends over 10 amino acids. The germline CDR1 and CDR2 sequences are SNHLY and FYNNEI. CDR3 nucleotide sequence: TGTGCCAGCATTGGGATCGAGCAGTTCTTC. It is translated as CASIGIEQFF.

This clonotype was observed a few times. The rearrangement uses TRBV6-5 and TRBJ2-1; 12 bases map to TRBD2. CDR3 length: 15 amino acids. V was pared by 2 bases and J by 8 bases, with 4 bases of the junction left unmatched. Germline V lookup: CDR1 MNHEY, CDR2 SVGAGI. The DNA for the CDR3 is TGTGCCAGCAGTTACGGGCTAGCGGGAGGGGATGAGCAGTTCTTC. Its protein product is CASSYGLAGGDEQFF.

The chain is built from TRBV20-1 and TRBJ2-3, with unresolved D. From germline, CDR1 is DFQATT and CDR2 SNEGSKA (reference sequence). V lost 5 bases, J lost 0 bases, and 15 bases lay in between. The CDR3 is 15 amino acids. CDR3: CSAAPMTTSTDTQYF. As DNA, the CDR3 is TGCAGTGCTGCGCCTATGACGACTAGCACAGATACGCAGTATTTT.

This clonotype was observed many times. The chain links TRBV29-1 to TRBJ2-1, with TRBD2 matching 14 bases. Germline loops: CDR1 SQVTM, CDR2 ANQGSEA. V lost 1 base and J lost 4; bases outside the gene matches: 12. This CDR3 has 19 residues. CDR3 nucleotide sequence: TGCAGCGTTGAAGTTCTAGGACTAGCGGGAGGAAGAGCATACAATGAGCAGTTCTTC. Translating it yields CSVEVLGLAGGRAYNEQFF.